This record concerns one T cell receptor (beta chain) sequence. Its antigen is unknown. This sample stems from a study of T cell responses to AZD1222 COVID-19 vaccine. V was shortened by 9 bases and J by 7 bases, with 19 bases between the two germline ends. CDR1 LNHDA and CDR2 SQIVND come from the germline V gene (reference sequence). This CDR3 has 14 residues. Findings and caveats of the study: Most donors were white British and more were female, and clonal diversity was possibly underestimated.

Sequencing was performed with immunoSEQ multiplex PCR; in TCRdb, only in-frame clones are kept and a portion is missing. The sample holds some 130,000 clones, nearly 90% seen once. This sequence was found in an adult who received the AZD1222 COVID-19 vaccine. The sequencing here drew on peripheral blood, taken 28 days after the second AZD1222 dose. The rearrangement uses TRBV19 and TRBJ2-1; D perhaps matches TRBD1 (6 bases). As DNA, the CDR3 is TGTGCCAGCCTACAGGTTGGGACAAGGAATGAGCAGTTCTTC. Protein: CASLQVGTRNEQFF.